Each of the 7 T cell receptor beta chains below was sequenced from the same sample in a study of shared clonotypes between healthy human individuals. The method was immunoSEQ multiplex PCR; TCRdb's version includes in-frame clones alone and lacks a portion of them. The sample lists 2 million to 3 million clones, 90% to 95% occurring once. Sequencing was performed on naive CD4+ T cells sorted from blood. The subset: CD45RA+ positively selected. Receptors originate from a man younger than 30 in good health.

The chain recombines TRBV11-2 with TRBJ2-7; D call uncertain. Looked up from germline, CDR1 is SGHAT and CDR2 is FQNNGV. The germline V and J ends were trimmed by 0 bases and 5 bases, with 8 bases remaining between them. The CDR3 totals 13 residues. CDR3 nucleotides: TGTGCCAGCAGCTTAGATGGGTCCCACGAGCAGTACTTC. Encoded protein: CASSLDGSHEQYF.

This clone was seen just once. This rearrangement joins TRBV7-8 to TRBJ2-7, with 11 positions matching TRBD2. Germline V gene sequence: CDR1 SGHVS, CDR2 FQNEAQ. The CDR3 runs 17 residues. Germline trimming cut 5 bases from V and 4 bases from J; bases unmatched to any gene: 13. CDR3 sequence: CASSPHSGRASSYEQYF. CDR3 DNA: TGTGCCAGCAGCCCCCATAGCGGGAGGGCCTCTTCGTACGAGCAGTACTTC.

The genes are TRBV7-9 and TRBJ2-3, with D perhaps matching TRBD1 (8 bases). Deletions cut 5 bases from V and 4 bases from J, with 13 bases between. This CDR3 spans 14 amino acids. Per germline, CDR1 SEHNR and CDR2 FQNEAQ (reference sequence). The CDR3 protein is CASSTTGGADTQYF. The CDR3 DNA sequence: TGTGCCAGCAGCACAACAGGGGGGGCAGATACGCAGTATTTT.

The V call is TRBV19, the J call TRBJ2-2; 12 bases align to TRBD2. Losses at the gene ends were 4 bases for V and 7 bases for J; bases not matched to a gene: 19. This CDR3 is 20 amino acids long. The germline gives CDR1 LNHDA, CDR2 SQIVND (reference sequence). The CDR3 DNA is TGTGCCAGTAGTAATGTCGGAGGAGCTAGCGGGAGGGAACGCGGCGGGGAGCTGTTTTTT. Protein: CASSNVGGASGRERGGELFF.

The chain links TRBV5-1 to TRBJ2-5; D is possibly TRBD1 or TRBD2 (5 bases each). Germline CDR1 SGHRS, CDR2 YFSETQ. The CDR3 runs to 16 residues. Trimming took off 0 bases at V and 4 bases at J, with 16 bases between the two ends. This CDR3 is CASSLDVGARGETQYF. As DNA, the CDR3 is TGCGCCAGCAGCTTGGATGTCGGGGCGCGCGGAGAGACCCAGTACTTC.

The chain couples TRBV11-3 to TRBJ2-5; the D gene could be TRBD1 or TRBD2 (5 bases each). Germline V gene data show CDR1 as SGHNT and CDR2 as YENEEA. Deletions cut 5 bases from V and 5 bases from J, with 21 bases between. The CDR3 is 16 residues long. DNA for the CDR3: TGTGCCAGCAGCCCCGGGGCAGGCGGTAGCTTGGAGACCCAGTACTTC. Its protein is CASSPGAGGSLETQYF.

The chain uses TRBV5-1 and TRBJ1-6; TRBD1 aligns across 10 bases. The germline V gene encodes CDR1 SGHRS and CDR2 YFSETQ. The CDR3 sequence is 15 residues long. Trimming cost V 6 bases and J 10 bases; bases outside gene matches: 10. The CDR3 protein is CASTPTGTGESPLHF. CDR3 sequence (DNA): TGCGCCAGCACCCCTACCGGGACAGGGGAATCACCCCTCCACTTT.